This TCR beta chain was sequenced in a study of blood T cell repertoires in COVID-19. Background on the study: Specimens from acute and convalescent COVID-19 originated in the United States, Italy and Spain. T cells, B-cell-depleted T cells, or PBMCs supplied cDNA or gDNA.

This CDR3 has 15 residues. From germline, CDR1 is KGHSH and CDR2 LQKENI. The trim removed 3 bases at V and 1 base at J, leaving 5 bases unmatched. In the original processing: How many nucleated cells were present was estimated from reference gene primer amplification. The data were produced by immunoSEQ multiplex PCR, yet TCRdb's version contains in-frame clones alone and is incomplete. D and trimming come from the DNA, and the V and J calls and clone size come from that table. The sample shows 150,000 or so clones, roughly 84% of them seen only once. The chain employs TRBV18 and TRBJ1-1, with 7 bases matching TRBD1. The source of this sequence is a man younger than 35 with active or convalescent COVID-19. The sample comprised peripheral blood. The CDR3 protein is CASSPPTGKNTEAFF. Here the CDR3 DNA reads TGTGCCAGCTCACCCCCGACAGGGAAGAACACTGAAGCTTTCTTT.